These 10 T cell receptor beta chains originate from one sample sequenced in a study of CD8 T cells in Susac syndrome. After extraction with the RNeasy kit, about 0.45 to 1 ug of the RNA was reverse transcribed using random hexamers. TCRdb called the immunoSEQ multiplex PCR reads again in MiXCR, with one record for every CDR3 protein. The table has roughly 150,000 distinct CDR3 sequences, 92% seen once. Sequencing was performed on CD4+ T cells from PBMCs. The receptors derive from a human donor in good health.

V is TRBV6-2 or TRBV6-3 and J is TRBJ2-5; 7 bases align to TRBD2. Trimming cost V 5 bases and J 0 bases; bases outside gene matches: 3. This CDR3 has 14 residues. The germline CDR1 and CDR2 sequences are MNHEY and SVGEGT. The CDR3 region is CASSSRGDQETQYF. CDR3 nucleotides: TGTGCCAGCAGTAGTCGGGGGGACCAAGAGACCCAGTACTTC.

The chain is built from TRBV30 and TRBJ1-5; D gene unclear. CDR1 and CDR2 from the germline V gene are GTSNPN and SVGIG (reference sequence). V shed 2 bases and J shed 6 bases, with 8 bases lying between them. The CDR3 has 12 residues. The CDR3 sequence is CAWSTGGQPQHF. Here the CDR3 DNA reads TGTGCCTGGAGTACTGGCGGTCAGCCCCAGCATTTT.

The V call is TRBV2, the J call TRBJ1-1, with a weak D call TRBD1 (6 bases). Between the trimmed V and J ends, which lost 2 bases and 0 bases, there was a span of 13 bases. Germline V gene sequence: CDR1 SNHLY, CDR2 FYNNEI. The CDR3 spans 16 residues. As DNA, the CDR3 is TGTGCCAGCAGTGAAAACAGGGTCCTCATGAACACTGAAGCTTTCTTT. Protein product: CASSENRVLMNTEAFF.

The gene calls are TRBV30 and TRBJ2-1; 9 nucleotides line up with TRBD1. Trimming at V came to 3 bases and at J to 8 bases, leaving 5 bases not matched to a gene. In germline, CDR1 is GTSNPN, CDR2 SVGIG (reference sequence). The CDR3 length is 13 residues. The CDR3 here is CAWSDRGWDEQFF. The DNA of the CDR3 is TGTGCCTGGAGCGACAGGGGGTGGGATGAGCAGTTCTTC.

The V and J genes are TRBV6-5 and TRBJ1-2, with D hard to call. The CDR3 runs to 13 residues. With 5 bases removed from V and 4 bases from J, the gap between germline ends came to 11 bases. From germline, CDR1 is MNHEY and CDR2 SVGAGI. This CDR3 reads CASSRGGSYGYTF. CDR3 sequence (DNA): TGTGCCAGCAGTAGAGGAGGGTCCTATGGCTACACCTTC.

The chain uses TRBV7-2 and TRBJ1-6; perhaps TRBD1 as D (6 bases). Trimming pared 5 bases from V and 5 bases from J, leaving 13 bases between. The germline V gene encodes CDR1 SGHTA and CDR2 FQGNSA. This CDR3 spans 15 amino acids. For the CDR3, the DNA is TGTGCCAGCAGCATCGGACAGAGAAATAATTCACCCCTCCACTTT. Its translation is CASSIGQRNNSPLHF.

The J gene is TRBJ1-1, the V gene TRBV19; D is undetermined. Germline V gene sequence: CDR1 LNHDA, CDR2 SQIVND (reference sequence). V lost 3 bases to trimming and J lost 4 bases, with 18 bases between them. The CDR3 covers 16 residues. CDR3 region: CASSIRLGASGTEAFF. CDR3 sequence (DNA): TGTGCCAGTAGTATTCGGTTGGGCGCCTCCGGCACTGAAGCTTTCTTT. Full variable domain (missing parts from reference TRBV19 and TRBJ1-1): DGGITQSPKYLFRKEGQNVTLSCEQNLNHDAMYWYRQDPGQGLRLIYYSQIVNDFQKGDIAEGYSVSREKKESFPLTVTSAQKNPTAFYLCASSIRLGASGTEAFFGQGTRLTVV.

The J gene is TRBJ1-1, the V gene TRBV3-1; D is unresolved. Deletions cut 0 bases from V and 8 bases from J, with 13 bases between. CDR3 length: 14 residues. In germline, CDR1 is LGHDT, CDR2 YNNKEL (reference sequence). The CDR3 DNA reads TGTGCCAGCAGCCAAGAGCCTCGCTCGTGGGAAGCTTTCTTT. Amino acid sequence: CASSQEPRSWEAFF.

The chain carries TRBV6-2 or TRBV6-3 and TRBJ2-7, with D perhaps matching TRBD1 (5 bases). Trimming left V 7 bases short and J 4 bases short, with 17 bases between. This CDR3 has 14 amino acids. Germline CDR1 MNHEY, CDR2 SVGEGT. The CDR3 loop reads CASTQRQSYYEQYF. DNA for the CDR3: TGTGCCAGCACCCAGAGACAGTCCTATTACGAGCAGTACTTC.

The chain carries TRBV20-1 and TRBJ2-7; possible D gene TRBD2, 5 bases. The CDR3 spans 11 residues. Deletions cut 3 bases from V and 9 bases from J, with 12 bases between. In germline, CDR1 is DFQATT, CDR2 SNEGSKA (reference sequence). Here the CDR3 DNA reads TGCAGTGCTAGTCTAGGCCGGGGGCAGTACTTC. It encodes CSASLGRGQYF.